The 16 T cell receptor gamma chains below come from one sample, sequenced in a study of gamma-delta T cells after stem cell transplantation. TCRdb reran clone calling via CATT on the RT-PCR reads. Among under 800 gamma-chain clones listed, roughly 11% were seen once. The specimen was gamma-delta T cells. Every receptor here comes from a human donor. It is not recorded whose cells these are; they may come from a transplant donor.

The CDR3 bases are TGTGCCTTGTGGGGTTGGCAAGAGTTGGGCAAAAAAATCAAGGTATTT. Protein sequence: CALWGWQELGKKIKVF. The V call is TRGV9, the J call TRGJP. V trimming: 5 bases; J trimming: 2 bases; junction bases outside the gene matches: 3. This CDR3 contains 16 residues. Germline assignment: CDR1 GITISATS and CDR2 ISYDGTV (reference sequence).

This clone was found once. At one end the junction does not follow the germline gene, possibly because of a read error. The rearrangement joins TRGV8 to TRGJ1 or TRGJ2. Germline CDR1 VENAVY, CDR2 YDSYNSRV. The CDR3 is 9 residues long. In nucleotides, the CDR3 is TGTGCCGCCGTGGGTAACAAACTATTT. Protein sequence: CAAVGNKLF.

CDR3: CALWESRQELGKKIKVF. CDR3 bases: TGTGCCTTGTGGGAGTCGCGGCAAGAGTTGGGCAAAAAAATCAAGGTATTT. The V gene is TRGV9, the J gene TRGJP. The CDR3 loop spans 17 amino acids. V was clipped by 3 bases and J by 2 bases; unmatched bases: 4. CDR1 GITISATS and CDR2 ISYDGTV come from the germline V gene (reference sequence).

In its sample, this clone is large (0.1 to 1%). Possible read error: a much larger clone is one base away. Other nucleotide sequences in the sample specify the same CDR3. This sequence joins TRGV9 and TRGJP. Germline CDR1 is GITISATS and CDR2 is ISYDGTV (reference sequence). The CDR3 has 16 residues. After removal of 2 bases from V and 4 bases from J, the junction contained 2 bases not matched to a gene. The CDR3: CALWEGQELGKKIKVF. For the CDR3, the DNA is TGTGCCTTGTGGGAGGGTCAAGAGTTGGGCAAAAAAATCAAGGTATTT.

Worth noting for this clone: This may stem from a read error, because a much larger clone lies one nucleotide away. The chain couples TRGV9 to TRGJP. V shed 1 base and J 9 bases; nucleotides not matched to a gene: 15. This CDR3 has 19 residues. The V gene's germline CDR1 is GITISATS and CDR2 ISYDGTV (reference sequence). CDR3 coding DNA: TGTGCCTTGTGGGAGGTTCGTGCTCCTCGGACGTTGGGCAAAAAAATCAAGGTATTT. Translated: CALWEVRAPRTLGKKIKVF.

This clone showed up just a few times. A read error may account for a junction end that differs from germline. The chain recombines TRGV9 with TRGJP. CDR3 length equals 19 residues. Germline V gene sequence: CDR1 GITISATS, CDR2 ISYDGTV (reference sequence). The CDR3 sequence: CALWEVQGGHELGKKIKVF. In nucleotides, the CDR3 is TGTGCCTTGTGGGAGGTGCAAGGTGGGCATGAGTTGGGCAAAAAAATCAAGGTATTT.

A few counts support this clone. TCRdb's protein, taken from a much larger clone, differs from this DNA's translation at residue 3, likely owing to a read error; the protein displayed comes from the DNA. V usage is TRGV9 and J usage is TRGJP. This CDR3 is built from 16 residues. Germline CDR1 GITISATS, CDR2 ISYDGTV (reference sequence). CDR3 loop: CASWEVRELGKKIKVF. CDR3 nucleotides: TGTGCCTCGTGGGAGGTGAGGGAGTTGGGCAAAAAAATCAAGGTATTT.

This clone was counted only a few times. TCRdb and the translated DNA give different amino acids at residue 9; the protein presented here is the one translated from the DNA. The gene calls are TRGV9 and TRGJP. The germline V gene has CDR1 GITISATS and CDR2 ISYDGTV (reference sequence). This CDR3 region has 16 residues. In nucleotides, the CDR3 is TGTGCCTTGTGGGAGTGGGAAGAGATGGGCAAAAAAATCAAGGTATTT. This sequence encodes CALWEWEEMGKKIKVF.

This clone appeared a few times. The protein TCRdb gives is from a much larger clone and does not agree with this DNA's translation at residue 5, likely a read error; the protein shown here comes from the DNA. The V and J genes are TRGV9 and TRGJP. Germline values: CDR1 GITISATS, CDR2 ISYDGTV (reference sequence). The CDR3 totals 16 residues. This chain's CDR3 is CALWGLQELGKKIKVF. CDR3 sequence (DNA): TGTGCCTTGTGGGGGCTCCAAGAGTTGGGCAAAAAAATCAAGGTATTC.

As for this clone: Relative to the germline gene, one junction end is altered; a read error may explain this. CDR3 in DNA: TGTGCCTTGTGGGAGGTGCATACGAGGGTACAAGAGTTGGGCAACAAAATCAAGGTATTT. Protein product: CALWEVHTRVQELGNKIKVF. The gene calls are TRGV9 and TRGJP. The germline gives CDR1 GITISATS, CDR2 ISYDGTV (reference sequence). The CDR3 totals 20 residues.

The V and J genes are TRGV9 and TRGJ1 or TRGJ2. The CDR3 loop spans 15 amino acids. V lost 2 bases to trimming and J lost 4 bases; unmatched junction nucleotides: 11. Germline V lookup: CDR1 GITISATS, CDR2 ISYDGTV (reference sequence). Here the CDR3 reads CALWEAEGSYYKKLF. For the CDR3, the DNA is TGTGCCTTGTGGGAGGCCGAAGGGTCCTATTATAAGAAACTCTTT.

This clone is categorized as medium-sized (0.01 to 0.1%). CDR3 coding DNA: TGTGCCTTGTGGGAGGACGAAGAGTTGGGCAAAAAAATCAAGGTATTT. Protein sequence: CALWEDEELGKKIKVF. The V gene is TRGV9, the J gene TRGJP. CDR3 length: 16 residues. Germline V gene sequence: CDR1 GITISATS, CDR2 ISYDGTV (reference sequence). The V segment lost 2 bases and the J segment 5 bases; nucleotides outside the gene matches: 3.

Note on this clone: TCRdb has a much larger clone's protein, which differs at residue 13 from the translation of this DNA, likely because of a read error; what is shown is the protein translated from the DNA. The gene calls are TRGV9 and TRGJP. Germline V gene lookup returns CDR1 GITISATS and CDR2 ISYDGTV (reference sequence). This CDR3 is 16 amino acids long. The CDR3 bases are TGTGCCTTGTGGGAGGTGAGAGATTTGGGCAAAAAAGTCAAGGTATTT. Translating gives CALWEVRDLGKKVKVF.

This clone was detected a few times. A much larger clone differs from this one at a single base, so this may be a read error. The gene calls are TRGV9 and TRGJP. J lost 4 bases, V lost 3 bases, and 6 bases had no gene match. CDR3 size: 17 residues. CDR1 GITISATS and CDR2 ISYDGTV come from the germline V gene (reference sequence). The CDR3 protein is CALWEMLQELGKKIKVF. CDR3 coding DNA: TGTGCCTTGTGGGAGATGCTCCAAGAGTTGGGCAAAAAAATCAAGGTATTT.

This clone is large in the sample. This chain uses TRGV9 with TRGJP. The V gene end was trimmed by 0 bases and the J gene end by 6 bases; junction bases not matched to a gene: 5. In germline, CDR1 is GITISATS, CDR2 ISYDGTV (reference sequence). The CDR3 consists of 17 residues. This CDR3 is CALWEVRVELGKKIKVF. CDR3 bases: TGTGCCTTGTGGGAGGTGCGGGTAGAGTTGGGCAAAAAAATCAAGGTATTT.

This clone turned up a few times. This rearrangement joins TRGV9 to TRGJ1 or TRGJ2. The CDR3 spans 12 residues. The J segment lost 10 bases and the V segment lost 0 bases, leaving 6 bases of the junction unmatched. The germline CDR1 and CDR2 sequences are GITISATS and ISYDGTV (reference sequence). DNA of the CDR3: TGTGCCTTGTGGGAGGTGCCCCCAAAGAAACTCTTT. Residues: CALWEVPPKKLF.